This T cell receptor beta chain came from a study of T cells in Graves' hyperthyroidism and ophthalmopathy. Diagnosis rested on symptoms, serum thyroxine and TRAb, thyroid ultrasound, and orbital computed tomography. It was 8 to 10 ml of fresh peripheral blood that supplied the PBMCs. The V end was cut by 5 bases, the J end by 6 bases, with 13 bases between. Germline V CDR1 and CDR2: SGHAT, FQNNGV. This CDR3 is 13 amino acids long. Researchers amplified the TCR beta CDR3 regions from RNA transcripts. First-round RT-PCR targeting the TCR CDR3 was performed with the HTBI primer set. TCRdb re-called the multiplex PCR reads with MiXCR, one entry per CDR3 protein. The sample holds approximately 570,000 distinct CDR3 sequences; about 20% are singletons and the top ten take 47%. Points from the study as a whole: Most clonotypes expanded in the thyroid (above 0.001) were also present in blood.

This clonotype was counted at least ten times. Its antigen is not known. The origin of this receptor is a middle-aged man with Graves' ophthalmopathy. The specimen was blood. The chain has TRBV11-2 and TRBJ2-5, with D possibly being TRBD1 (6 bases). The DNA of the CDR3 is TGTGCCAGCAGCACGGTTCAGGGGAAGACCCAGTACTTC. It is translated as CASSTVQGKTQYF.